This T cell receptor (beta chain) emerged from a study of T cells after yellow fever vaccination. Findings and limits, study-wide: Booster sampling recovered most clones from primary vaccination (under 97% CD4, approximately 90% CD8).

MiXCR, run by TCRdb on the 5' RACE reads, gives a single entry per CDR3 protein. The table has hundreds of thousands of distinct CDR3 sequences, 13% seen once. This clonotype has a count of ten or more. Its antigen is not identified. One junction end disagrees with the germline gene, perhaps due to a read error. CDR1 SGHVS and CDR2 FNYEAQ come from the germline V gene. This CDR3 comprises 10 residues. This clonotype was obtained from a man aged 25 to 40 who received the YFV17D yellow fever vaccine. The sequencing here drew on PBMCs, taken on the day of the yellow fever booster vaccination. This chain uses TRBV7-6 with TRBJ1-4, with D possibly matching TRBD1 (6 bases). The CDR3 DNA follows: TGTGCCAGCAGCACTACGGGACAACGTTTT. Its translation is CASSTTGQRF.